This paragraph covers one T cell receptor (beta chain) sequence. The sample is drawn from a study of blood T cell repertoires in COVID-19. Whole-study context: Whether acute or convalescent, the COVID-19 samples came from the United States, Italy and Spain. The analysed material was cDNA or gDNA that came from T cells, B-cell-depleted T cells, or PBMCs.

The length of the CDR3 is 16 residues. Germline lookup yields CDR1 SGHTA and CDR2 FQGTGA. V lost 4 bases, J lost 4 bases, and 7 bases stayed unmatched. Profiled with immunoSEQ multiplex PCR; TCRdb holds only in-frame clones, not every one. The data contain roughly 320,000 clones, around 90% of them singletons. The receptor comes from an older man with acute or convalescent COVID-19. The chain uses TRBV7-3 and TRBJ2-3; 11 bases line up with TRBD2. The sequenced sample consisted of peripheral blood. CDR3 in amino acids: CASSSSPLAGADTQYF. CDR3 coding DNA: TGTGCCAGCAGCTCCAGCCCACTAGCGGGGGCAGATACGCAGTATTTT.